This T cell receptor beta chain was sequenced in a study of identical twins. The study, taken as a whole, reports: Memory repertoires showed no such pattern, whereas abundant cord blood beta clonotypes carried fewer insertions.

In the case of this clonotype: What it recognizes is unknown.

Using its own MiXCR run on the 5' RACE reads, TCRdb lists one record per CDR3 protein. The data show more than 400,000 distinct CDR3 sequences, roughly 15% seen once. V was pared by 1 base and J by 10 bases, with 5 bases between. CDR1 is SGHDN and CDR2 is FVKESK in the germline V gene. There are 11 residues in the CDR3. The sample was also linked to a second study, of yellow fever vaccine responses in identical twins.

The chain is built from TRBV14 and TRBJ2-1; D ambiguous. Sample: CD4+ T cells sorted from blood. The clonotype originates from a young woman in good health. CDR3 bases: TGTGCCAGCAGCCAAGCTCGGGAGCAGTTCTTC. Translated, it gives CASSQAREQFF.